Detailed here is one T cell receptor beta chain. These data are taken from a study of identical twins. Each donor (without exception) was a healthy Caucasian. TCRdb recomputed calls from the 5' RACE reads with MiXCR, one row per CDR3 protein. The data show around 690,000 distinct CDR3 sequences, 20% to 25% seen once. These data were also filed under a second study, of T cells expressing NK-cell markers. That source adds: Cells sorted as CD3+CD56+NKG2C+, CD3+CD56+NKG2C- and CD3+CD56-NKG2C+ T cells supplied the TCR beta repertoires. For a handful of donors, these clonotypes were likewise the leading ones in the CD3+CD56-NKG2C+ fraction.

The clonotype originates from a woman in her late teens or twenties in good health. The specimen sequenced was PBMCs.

CDR3 loop: CSAQWGTGRETQYF. CDR3 nucleotide sequence: TGCAGTGCTCAGTGGGGCACCGGGCGGGAGACCCAGTACTTC. V and J are TRBV20-1 and TRBJ2-5, with D possibly TRBD1 on 5 matching bases. The germline V gene encodes CDR1 DFQATT and CDR2 SNEGSKA (reference sequence). The V and J ends lost 5 bases and 5 bases respectively, with 18 bases between them. The CDR3 loop spans 14 amino acids.